A selection of T cell receptor beta chains follows, all from one sample in a study of T-cell reconstitution after alpha-beta-depleted transplantation in children. TCRdb passed the PCR reads through MiXCR, listing each CDR3 protein once. This table has about 870,000 distinct CDR3 sequences, roughly 15% appearing once. Sequences were derived from PBMCs, mostly from graft donor cells, sampled 360 days after TCRalphabeta/CD19-depleted stem cell transplant. The receptor source for this set is a male patient under 18 who had a stem cell transplant for acute lymphoblastic leukemia, so the T cells may come from the graft donor. Both conserved end residues are part of each CDR3. The D gene is left open where the match is weak. Clone size is shown for a subset of rows, as once, few, many or a class of expanded clone.

size	D	V	J	DNA	CDR3
-	-	TRBV11-1	TRBJ1-2	TGTGTCCTATTTTCGGGTCCCGGGGGCTACACCTTC	CVLFSGPGGYTF
few	TRBD1	TRBV12-3/TRBV12-4	TRBJ1-4	TGTGCCAGCAGGAGTCCGGACAGGGGGAATGAAAAACTGTTTTTT	CASRSPDRGNEKLFF
-	-	TRBV3-1	TRBJ2-1	TGTGCCAGCAGCCCACCCGGGCATGAGCAGTTCTTC	CASSPPGHEQFF
-	TRBD2	TRBV20-1	TRBJ2-7	TGCAGTGCTCCCCGGACTAGCGGGAACACGGGAGAGCAGTACTTC	CSAPRTSGNTGEQYF
-	-	TRBV6-2/TRBV6-3	TRBJ2-7	TGTGCCAGCAGTTACTCGAAGTGGTACGAGCAGTACTTC	CASSYSKWYEQYF
-	-	TRBV20-1	TRBJ1-5	TGCAGTGCTACCCGCATGGAGGTTAGCAATCAGCCCCAGCATTTT	CSATRMEVSNQPQHF
few	-	TRBV20-1	TRBJ2-2	TGCAGTGCCCCCAACTTCGCAAACACCGGGGAGCTGTTTTTT	CSAPNFANTGELFF
-	TRBD2	TRBV20-1	TRBJ2-1	TGCAGTGCTAGAGATAGGGGACTAGTGGAAAATGAGCAGTTCTTC	CSARDRGLVENEQFF
-	-	TRBV7-1	TRBJ1-3	TGTGCCAGCCAGGTCGGCTTGAGGAGGACACGGGGGGTACGAAACACCATATATTTT	CASQVGLRRTRGVRNTIYF
many	-	TRBV29-1	TRBJ1-4	TGCAGCGTTGCCGCAACTAATGAAAAACTGTTTTTT	CSVAATNEKLFF
-	TRBD2	TRBV7-9	TRBJ2-7	TGTGCCAGCAGTCATGTGGAATTGACTAGCGGGAGCTTGGGGCAGTACTTC	CASSHVELTSGSLGQYF
few	-	TRBV20-1	TRBJ2-7	TGCAGTGCTAGAGATGGGGGCAGGTCGGGTGGCGAGCAGTACTTC	CSARDGGRSGGEQYF
-	-	TRBV5-6	TRBJ1-1	TGTGCCAGCAGCTTGGGTCGGCCAGGGGAAGCTTTCTTT	CASSLGRPGEAFF
few	-	TRBV20-1	TRBJ2-7	TGCAGTGCCAGATGGGGTACAGGGCCTTCCTACGAGCAGTACTTC	CSARWGTGPSYEQYF
many	-	TRBV5-1	TRBJ2-3	TGCGCCAGCAACGAATTCGGCACAGATACGCAGTATTTT	CASNEFGTDTQYF
-	-	TRBV5-1	TRBJ2-4	TGCGCCAGCAGCTTGGCGTTGGGGTTCAAAAACATTCAGTACTTC	CASSLALGFKNIQYF
-	-	TRBV7-6	TRBJ2-5	TGTGCCAGCAGCCCTTGGGAGGCTAAAGAGACCCAGTACTTC	CASSPWEAKETQYF
-	-	TRBV11-2	TRBJ1-3	TGTGCCAGCACCATTCGCCGAAACTCTGGAAACACCATATATTTT	CASTIRRNSGNTIYF
-	-	TRBV7-3	TRBJ2-5	TGTGCCAGCAGCCCCGGGACCGGTCCAGGGAGGACCCAGTACTTC	CASSPGTGPGRTQYF
-	TRBD1	TRBV3-1	TRBJ1-5	TGTGCCAGCAGCCAGGCTAACAGGGGCCATCAGCCCCAGCATTTT	CASSQANRGHQPQHF
-	-	TRBV5-1	TRBJ2-1	TGCGCCAGCAGCTTGGTGGGGACGCTCCGTTGGGGGACTAATGAGCAGTTCTTC	CASSLVGTLRWGTNEQFF
-	-	TRBV20-1	TRBJ1-5	TGCAGTGCTAGACCCGGGCAGGCTATCAATCAGCCCCAGCATTTT	CSARPGQAINQPQHF
few	-	TRBV29-1	TRBJ1-5	TGCAGCGTTGAAGTCGGGACCAAGGGGCCCCAGCATTTT	CSVEVGTKGPQHF
many	TRBD2	TRBV5-1	TRBJ2-2	TGCGCCAGCAGCTCTCGGGAGGACGGGGAGCTGTTTTTT	CASSSREDGELFF
-	TRBD2	TRBV5-1	TRBJ2-1	TGCGCCAGCAGCTTGGAGGCGGGGGGAGTTGGATACAATGAGCAGTTCTTC	CASSLEAGGVGYNEQFF
few	TRBD1	TRBV4-1	TRBJ2-3	TGCGCCAGCAGCCAAGAAGGAGGGACAGGGCTCACAGATACGCAGTATTTT	CASSQEGGTGLTDTQYF
few	-	TRBV29-1	TRBJ1-2	TGCAGCGCTGGAAGGGTCGGGGGAGACGGCTACACCTTC	CSAGRVGGDGYTF
few	TRBD2	TRBV3-1	TRBJ2-1	TGTGCCAGCAGCCGAGGACTAGTCGATGAGCAGTTCTTC	CASSRGLVDEQFF
-	TRBD1	TRBV7-9	TRBJ1-1	TGTGCCAGCAGCTCGTCCGGGACAGGGACTCGTGAGGCTTTCTTT	CASSSSGTGTREAFF